This record looks at one TCR beta chain sequence and its context. This clonotype came up many times. Its binding antigen is unknown. No much larger clone exists at a distance of one base, and base qualities are not known. Starting from 400 to 450 ng RNA, TCR libraries were constructed with the Immunoverse kit using molecular barcoded adaptors that cover the alpha/delta and beta/gamma chains. TCR library preparation used the same RNA that went into transcriptome sequencing. Sequencing of the TCR libraries was done on an Illumina HiSeq 4000 with 2 x 150 cycles. Processing in the source paper ran as follows. TCR reads were aligned to human V, D, J and C references and assembled into CDR3 clonotypes with MiXCR, including quality filtering and error correction. Clonotype counts and gene usage diversity were analyzed with the tcR package in R. For inspection of raw mapping reads, RNA-seq reads were mapped by STAR aligner version 2.5.3a onto GRCh37 of the human genome. To test how sequencing depth affected the clonotypes detected, IR-seq fastq files were randomly downsampled with Seqtk 1.3. TCRdb itself trimmed the public reads at Q25 with fastp, ran MiXCR and retained productive beta chains. CDR3 protein duplicates are merged, each entry listing the most common genes and DNA. These V and J calls rely on TCRdb rather than the paper's analysis. Present in this sample are about 130,000 distinct CDR3 sequences, 10% to 15% of which were seen just once. The ten largest clones take up roughly 11% of the sample.

The data derive from a study of read filtering for tumor transcriptome and immune sequencing (TCRdb year 2020). At the level of the whole study: The cohort was composed of roughly 18 male and 14 female patients, with a mean age of approximately 62 years and an age range of roughly 47 to 80. By revised international staging, fewer than ten patients were R-ISS I, some 16 were R-ISS II and roughly 7 were R-ISS III. Whole-transcriptome libraries were prepared with the TruSeq RNA Access Library Prep Kit after DNase treatment. TCR-region mapped reads per sample ranged from about 4.05 to 11 million with IR-seq versus only 85 to 1273 with RNA-seq. TCR repertoires obtained by targeted immune repertoire sequencing and by bulk whole-transcriptome sequencing performed on the same bone marrow samples were compared. One main goal was a read-filtering strategy for immune repertoire data, in particular deciding whether clonotypes backed by only one read should be removed. The paper as a whole reports these results and caveats: The sorted CD138-negative fraction was composed of a mixed bone marrow immune population rather than of purified T cells. Removing single-read clonotypes increased the correlation between IR-seq and RNA-seq shared clonotype proportions. Compared with RNA-seq, IR-seq captured clonotypes at much higher depth and more reliably, and a smaller IR-seq throughput was enough to identify most shared clonotypes. Single-read clonotypes made up roughly 82% of clonotypes but about 3.3% of total reads in IR-seq, and roughly three quarters of clonotypes and roughly 45% of reads in RNA-seq.

Each patient had bone marrow sampled at the time of active disease. Ficoll-Hypaque density gradient centrifugation was used to isolate the bone marrow mononuclear cells. Myeloma plasma cells were removed and CD138-negative cells were collected by negative selection after labeling with CD138 magnetic microbeads on a MACS separator. Purity of the isolated cells was checked by flow cytometry on an Attune NxT using CD138 antibodies. Total RNA was extracted with TRIzol reagent and quantified with a NanoDrop spectrophotometer. Paired RNA-seq and IR-seq were performed on each patient's CD138-negative bone marrow sample. V was cut back by 11 bases and J by 0 bases, leaving a gap of 14 bases between them. Reading from cysteine to phenylalanine, the CDR3 counts 13 amino acids. Solely the CDR3 DNA is kept, with 39 bases framed from the first base. The germline V gene sets CDR1 to ENHRY and CDR2 to SYGVKD.

The TCR sequence derives from a donor at least 40 years old with multiple myeloma. The rearrangement joined TRBV10-3 to TRBJ2-7; a tentative D call is TRBD1 (5 bases match). Sequenced input: a population of CD138-negative cells sorted from bone marrow. The sample's cell subset or site label, in plain terms: bone marrow mononuclear cells depleted of CD138+ plasma/myeloma cells by negative magnetic selection. The CDR3 protein: CASQDTSSYEQYF. The bases read TGTGCCTCCCAGGACACGAGCTCCTACGAGCAGTACTTC.